Below, 20 T cell receptor beta chains from the same sample are listed, as sequenced in a study of T-cell reconstitution after alpha-beta-depleted transplantation in children. During its preparation, the TCRbeta library received unique molecular identifiers. TCRdb re-derived calls from the PCR reads in MiXCR, one entry per CDR3 protein. The sample yields some 640,000 distinct CDR3 sequences, approximately 17% seen once. This specimen consisted of PBMCs from the stem cell graft donor, obtained from the stem cell graft. These receptors all come from a human donor who donated a stem cell graft to a child with acute myeloid leukemia.

The chain recombines TRBV24-1 with TRBJ2-3, with D tentatively TRBD1 (6 bases). V gave up 3 bases and J gave up 2 bases, with 14 bases separating them. Germline CDR1 reads KGHDR; CDR2 reads SFDVKD. The CDR3 runs to 16 residues. In DNA, the CDR3 is TGTGCCACCAGTGATCCGGCTAGGGGGAACACAGATACGCAGTATTTT. Its protein is CATSDPARGNTDTQYF.

This clonotype was counted only a few times. J is TRBJ2-7 and V is TRBV10-2; D remains unclear. Trimming cost V 0 bases and J 3 bases, with 6 bases left between them. Per germline, CDR1 WSHSY and CDR2 SAAADI. The CDR3 length is 13 residues. CDR3 sequence reads: CASSESTVYEQYV. Here the CDR3 DNA reads TGCGCCAGCAGTGAGTCCACAGTCTACGAGCAGTACGTC.

This clonotype occurred a few times. The rearrangement joins TRBV7-2 to TRBJ1-6, with 8 nucleotides matching TRBD1. This CDR3 region has 13 residues. V lost 5 bases to trimming and J lost 12 bases; unmatched junction nucleotides: 6. CDR1 SGHTA and CDR2 FQGNSA come from the germline V gene. Here the CDR3 reads CASSPDRGGPLHF. CDR3 sequence (DNA): TGTGCCAGCAGCCCCGACAGGGGAGGACCCCTCCACTTT.

Ten or more counts support this clonotype. This chain joins TRBV5-6 and TRBJ1-2, with 9 positions matching TRBD1. The V segment lost 5 bases and the J segment 4 bases; nucleotides outside the gene matches: 9. Germline lookup yields CDR1 SGHDT and CDR2 YYEEEE. There are 15 residues in the CDR3. CDR3 sequence: CASRTTGGEVYGYTF. In DNA, the CDR3 is TGTGCCAGCAGAACTACAGGGGGCGAGGTCTATGGCTACACCTTC.

V usage is TRBV5-1 and J usage is TRBJ2-1; TRBD2 agrees at 10 bases. V dropped 4 bases and J dropped 6; count of bases not matched to a gene: 10. Germline V gene lookup returns CDR1 SGHRS and CDR2 YFSETQ. The CDR3 length is 16 residues. Here the CDR3 DNA reads TGCGCCAGCAGCCCCTCTCCAGCGGGGGGGAGCAATGAGCAGTTCTTC. Protein: CASSPSPAGGSNEQFF. The variable domain in full, with the rest retrieved from reference TRBV5-1 and TRBJ2-1, is KAGVTQTPRYLIKTRGQQVTLSCSPISGHRSVSWYQQTPGQGLQFLFEYFSETQRNKGNFPGRFSGRQFSNSRSEMNVSTLELGDSALYLCASSPSPAGGSNEQFFGPGTRLTVL.

In its sample, this clonotype was seen many times. The chain has TRBV15 and TRBJ1-5, with D hard to call. Germline V gene sequence: CDR1 LNHNV, CDR2 YYDKDF (reference sequence). With 1 base removed from V and 3 bases from J, the gap between germline ends came to 4 bases. This CDR3 is 13 amino acids long. The CDR3 coding sequence is TGTGCCACCAGCAGAGGGTCCAATCAGCCCCAGCATTTT. The encoded protein is CATSRGSNQPQHF.

This clonotype was found many times. The rearrangement uses TRBV6-2 or TRBV6-3 and TRBJ2-1; D unclear. The CDR3 contains 14 residues. Trimming pared 0 bases from V and 4 bases from J, leaving 7 bases between. The V gene's germline CDR1 is MNHEY and CDR2 SVGEGT. The DNA for the CDR3 is TGTGCCAGCAGTTACTCCTCGATTTACAATGAGCAGTTCTTC. Protein sequence: CASSYSSIYNEQFF.

This clonotype was recorded many times. The chain has TRBV7-2 and TRBJ2-1; 12 bases agree with TRBD1. Germline V gene lookup returns CDR1 SGHTA and CDR2 FQGNSA. V dropped 6 bases and J dropped 6; count of bases not matched to a gene: 0. The length of the CDR3 is 13 residues. CDR3 in DNA: TGTGCCAGCAGGGGACAGGGGGCCAATGAGCAGTTCTTC. Its translation: CASRGQGANEQFF.

This sequence joins TRBV24-1 and TRBJ2-7; D is uncertain. This CDR3 region has 17 residues. The V and J ends lost 0 bases and 0 bases respectively, with 14 bases between them. Germline values: CDR1 KGHDR, CDR2 SFDVKD. The CDR3 sequence: CATSDLPAASISYEQYV. CDR3 DNA sequence: TGTGCCACCAGTGATTTGCCCGCTGCTTCGATCTCCTACGAGCAGTACGTC.

The rearrangement links TRBV20-1 to TRBJ2-6; weak D call: TRBD2 (5 bases). The CDR3 runs to 16 residues. With 0 bases removed from V and 1 base from J, the gap between germline ends came to 10 bases. Germline lookup yields CDR1 DFQATT and CDR2 SNEGSKA (reference sequence). The CDR3 is CSARESRTSGANVLTF. The CDR3 nucleotides read TGCAGTGCTAGAGAGAGCCGGACTTCTGGGGCCAACGTCCTGACTTTC.

In its sample, this clonotype was seen many times. V and J are TRBV20-1 and TRBJ1-1; 9 nucleotides agree with TRBD1. Germline trimming cut 3 bases from V and 11 bases from J; bases unmatched to any gene: 7. Germline V gene data show CDR1 as DFQATT and CDR2 as SNEGSKA (reference sequence). The CDR3 is 12 residues long. CDR3 sequence: CSARGTGRLAFF. In DNA form, the CDR3 reads TGCAGTGCTAGGGGGACAGGGCGTTTGGCTTTCTTT.

This clonotype has ten or more counts. This chain links TRBV9 with TRBJ2-5; 7 positions agree with TRBD1. The V segment lost 6 bases and the J segment 2 bases; nucleotides outside the gene matches: 4. This CDR3 has 13 amino acids. Germline CDR1 SGDLS, CDR2 YYNGEE. The CDR3 DNA reads as TGTGCCAGCAACAGGGACAGACAAGAGACCCAGTACTTC. Protein: CASNRDRQETQYF.

Many counts were recorded for this clonotype. At one of its ends the junction is not consistent with the germline gene, which may arise from a read error. This chain connects TRBV5-1 to TRBJ1-6; 7 bases map to TRBD1. The CDR3 extends over 17 amino acids. Germline loops: CDR1 SGHRS, CDR2 YFSETQ. The CDR3 nucleotides read TGCGCCAGCAGATTGGAGGGGGCTCGGTCCTATAATTCACCCCTCCACTTT. Residues: CASRLEGARSYNSPLHF.

The V call is TRBV28, the J call TRBJ2-5; TRBD2 matches 12 bases. Germline CDR1 is MDHEN and CDR2 is SYDVKM. The CDR3 is 17 residues long. Trimming cost V 3 bases and J 5 bases; bases outside gene matches: 10. The CDR3 bases are TGTGCCAGCAGTTTCGAGCCTCTAGCGGGGGGGCCGGAGACCCAGTACTTC. Translating it yields CASSFEPLAGGPETQYF.

The sample holds many counts of this clonotype. The chain has TRBV7-6 and TRBJ2-7; 7 nucleotides agree with TRBD1. The V segment lost 2 bases and the J segment 1 base; nucleotides outside the gene matches: 5. The germline CDR1 and CDR2 sequences are SGHVS and FNYEAQ. The CDR3 spans 15 residues. CDR3 protein: CASSLRQGVSYEQYF. The DNA of the CDR3 is TGTGCCAGCAGCTTACGACAGGGAGTTTCCTACGAGCAGTACTTC.

CDR3 coding DNA: TGTGCCAGCAGTAGCGGGGGGGCCTCAGATACGCAGTATTTT. As protein: CASSSGGASDTQYF. The chain uses TRBV6-2 or TRBV6-3 and TRBJ2-3, with TRBD2 matching over 10 bases. This CDR3 comprises 14 residues. CDR1 is MNHEY and CDR2 is SVGEGT in the germline V gene. The J segment lost 4 bases and the V segment lost 5 bases, leaving 3 bases of the junction unmatched.

This chain connects TRBV20-1 to TRBJ2-1; the D gene is possibly TRBD2 (6 bases). CDR3 size: 15 residues. V was shortened by 0 bases and J by 9 bases, with 18 bases between the two germline ends. Germline CDR1 is DFQATT and CDR2 is SNEGSKA (reference sequence). Written as DNA, the CDR3 is TGCAGTGCTAGAGATCTGCGGGGCGGGACGGGTGAGCAGTTCTTC. Amino acids: CSARDLRGGTGEQFF.

This clonotype has just a few counts. V and J are TRBV7-6 and TRBJ2-3, with TRBD2 matching 10 bases. CDR1 is SGHVS, CDR2 FNYEAQ, per germline. The CDR3 has 16 residues. V shed 4 bases and J 7 bases; nucleotides not matched to a gene: 11. CDR3 coding DNA: TGTGCCAGCAGCTCAAAGCGGGGGGGCGCGACAAATACGCAGTATTTT. Its translation: CASSSKRGGATNTQYF.

The genes are TRBV6-1 and TRBJ1-4; D is perhaps TRBD1 (6 bases). V shed 6 bases and J shed 0 bases, with 17 bases lying between them. The CDR3 contains 17 residues. Germline values: CDR1 MNHNS, CDR2 SASEGT. The CDR3 DNA follows: TGTGCCAGCAGCTCACAGGGTTTAAGGGCAACTAATGAAAAACTGTTTTTT. This gives the protein CASSSQGLRATNEKLFF.

CDR3 protein: CASSLTPNTDTQYF. CDR3 coding DNA: TGTGCCAGCAGCTTAACTCCAAACACGGATACGCAGTATTTT. This rearrangement joins TRBV7-2 to TRBJ2-3, with no clear D. V was trimmed by 2 bases and J by 6 bases, leaving 12 bases between them. From germline, CDR1 is SGHTA and CDR2 FQGNSA. The CDR3 covers 14 residues. The full variable domain, with the rest looked up from reference TRBV7-2 and TRBJ2-3, is GAGVSQSPSNKVTEKGKDVELRCDPISGHTALYWYRQSLGQGLEFLIYFQGNSAPDKSGLPSDRFSAERTGGSVSTLTIQRTQQEDSAVYLCASSLTPNTDTQYFGPGTRLTVL.